This T cell receptor beta chain was recovered during a study of blood T cell repertoires in COVID-19. Study at large: Samples of COVID-19 (acute and convalescent) were obtained from the United States, Italy and Spain.

With V trimmed by 4 bases and J by 4 bases, 8 bases remained unmatched. The CDR3 contains 15 residues. Germline-derived CDR1 and CDR2 are SGHKS and YYEKEE (reference sequence). Assay: immunoSEQ multiplex PCR; the TCRdb copy retains only in-frame clones and omits some. The repertoire has 100,000 to 150,000 clones, 90% of them found once; the top ten carry approximately 3.9%. This receptor was taken from a woman aged 60-70 years with COVID-19, enrolled during active disease. The sample was peripheral blood. V usage is TRBV5-5 and J usage is TRBJ1-2, with TRBD1 matching 9 bases. The CDR3 here is CASSRPGTGTYGYTF. Written as DNA, the CDR3 is TGTGCCAGCAGCCGTCCCGGGACAGGGACCTATGGCTACACCTTC.